The present T cell receptor beta chain was sequenced within a study of cytomegalovirus exposure and HLA in healthy donors. Study results and caveats: The study found most TCR sequences rare, yet found some public TCRs in many donors.

The germline V gene encodes CDR1 SGDLS and CDR2 YYNGEE. Trimming removed 0 bases from V and 3 bases from J, with 9 bases in between. The CDR3 has 15 amino acids. As to this clone: Its specificity is unknown.

Libraries were prepared by immunoSEQ multiplex PCR; TCRdb keeps only in-frame clonotypes and omits some of them. The repertoire holds approximately 100,000 clones, about 90% seen once, with about 6% in the top ten. Among the approximately 110 subjects of the validation cohort, separate from the approximately 660-subject first cohort, were the donors. The sequence derives from a man between 18 and 35 years old in good health and CMV-seropositive. Sequencing used PBMCs. The V gene is TRBV9, the J gene TRBJ2-2; weak D call: TRBD2 (6 bases). This chain's CDR3 is CASSVDGSHTGELFF. DNA for the CDR3: TGTGCCAGCAGCGTAGACGGGAGCCACACCGGGGAGCTGTTTTTT.